Presented here are 27 T cell receptor beta chains from one specimen sequenced in a study of blood T cell repertoires in COVID-19. TCRdb keeps only in-frame clones here, not all; method: immunoSEQ multiplex PCR. The table records approximately 130,000 clones, around 76% of them present only once. Specimen: peripheral blood. The receptors were gathered from a human donor in a cohort sampled during active COVID-19.

The CDR3 DNA sequence: TGTGCCAGCAGCCTCAGCGGGGGCCCCACAGATACGCAGTATTTT. This codes for CASSLSGGPTDTQYF. The chain combines TRBV3-1 (or the pseudogene TRBV3-2) with TRBJ2-3; the match to TRBD2 covers 8 bases. Germline values: CDR1 LGHDT, CDR2 YNNKEL (reference sequence). The CDR3 extends over 15 amino acids. V was clipped by 4 bases and J by 2 bases; unmatched bases: 5.

The rearrangement uses TRBV7-9 and TRBJ2-3; tentative D call: TRBD1 (6 bases). The CDR3 consists of 14 residues. Trimming took 5 bases from V and 3 from J, leaving 12 bases between them. CDR1 and CDR2 from the germline V gene are SEHNR and FQNEAQ (reference sequence). CDR3 region: CASSPNRETDTQYF. In DNA form, the CDR3 reads TGTGCCAGCAGCCCAAACAGGGAAACAGATACGCAGTATTTT.

The gene calls are TRBV5-6 and TRBJ2-1, with D possibly TRBD2 on 6 matching bases. Germline V gene sequence: CDR1 SGHDT, CDR2 YYEEEE. The germline V and J ends were trimmed by 2 bases and 4 bases, with 13 bases remaining between them. The CDR3 is 15 residues long. CDR3: CASSLGDFLYNEQFF. The DNA of the CDR3 is TGTGCCAGCAGCTTAGGGGACTTTCTTTACAATGAGCAGTTCTTC. Filled out from reference TRBV5-6 and TRBJ2-1, the complete variable domain reads DAGVTQSPTHLIKTRGQQVTLRCSPKSGHDTVSWYQQALGQGPQFIFQYYEEEERQRGNFPDRFSGHQFPNYSSELNVNALLLGDSALYLCASSLGDFLYNEQFFGPGTRLTVL.

The chain has TRBV4-1 and TRBJ2-1, with TRBD2 matching over 8 bases. The CDR3 sequence is 17 residues long. Germline assignment: CDR1 MGHRA and CDR2 YSYEKL. The V segment lost 2 bases and the J segment 4 bases; nucleotides outside the gene matches: 10. The CDR3 is CASSQLPPGGPYNEQFF. The CDR3 DNA follows: TGCGCCAGCAGCCAATTACCCCCGGGGGGGCCTTACAATGAGCAGTTCTTC.

The V call is TRBV2, the J call TRBJ1-5; no definite D call. Trimming removed 2 bases from V and 3 bases from J, with 11 bases in between. This CDR3 has 15 residues. Looked up from germline, CDR1 is SNHLY and CDR2 is FYNNEI. The DNA for the CDR3 is TGTGCCAGCAGTGAACGAGGAGATGTCAATCAGCCCCAGCATTTT. It yields the protein CASSERGDVNQPQHF. Together with reference TRBV2 and TRBJ1-5, the CDR3 gives the full variable domain: EPEVTQTPSHQVTQMGQEVILRCVPISNHLYFYWYRQILGQKVEFLVSFYNNEISEKSEIFDDQFSVERPDGSNFTLKIRSTKLEDSAMYFCASSERGDVNQPQHFGDGTRLSIL.

The V and J genes are TRBV11-2 and TRBJ2-3, with TRBD2 identical over 11 bases. The germline V gene has CDR1 SGHAT and CDR2 FQNNGV. The CDR3 runs to 16 residues. V shed 5 bases, J shed 0 bases, and the junction held 4 bases outside the gene matches. In DNA form, the CDR3 reads TGTGCCAGCAGCCGTAGCGGGGGGGGTAGCACAGATACGCAGTATTTT. Translation: CASSRSGGGSTDTQYF.

This clone was observed a few times. V and J are TRBV7-9 and TRBJ1-5; 7 bases are shared with TRBD1. The CDR3 consists of 15 residues. V lost 1 base to trimming and J lost 3 bases; unmatched junction nucleotides: 3. Germline CDR1 reads SEHNR; CDR2 reads FQNEAQ (reference sequence). The CDR3 bases are TGTGCCAGCAGCTTAGAGGGGGCGGACAATCAGCCCCAGCATTTT. As protein: CASSLEGADNQPQHF.

The chain combines TRBV7-7 with TRBJ2-1; 15 bases are shared with TRBD2. From germline, CDR1 is SSHAT and CDR2 FNYEAQ (reference sequence). The CDR3 extends over 18 amino acids. Trimming removed 4 bases from V and 7 bases from J; junction bases left unmatched: 11. CDR3 sequence reads: CASSSTPRTSGGANEQFF. CDR3 bases: TGTGCCAGCAGCTCAACGCCTCGGACTAGCGGGGGGGCTAATGAGCAGTTCTTC.

This clone was recorded once. This chain connects TRBV11-3 to TRBJ2-2; 8 nucleotides align to TRBD2. The trim removed 5 bases at V and 4 bases at J, leaving 6 bases unmatched. The germline gives CDR1 SGHNT, CDR2 YENEEA. The CDR3 is 15 amino acids. CDR3 nucleotides: TGTGCCAGCAGCCCGACTAGCGTCGGCACCGGGGAGCTGTTTTTT. Protein product: CASSPTSVGTGELFF.

This chain links TRBV27 with TRBJ1-5, with TRBD1 identical over 7 bases. V was clipped by 3 bases and J by 4 bases; unmatched bases: 18. This CDR3 is 19 amino acids long. The germline gives CDR1 MNHEY, CDR2 SMNVEV (reference sequence). The CDR3 loop is CASSFPPGTDAPPNQPQHF. In DNA form, the CDR3 reads TGTGCCAGCAGTTTTCCTCCCGGGACAGACGCCCCACCGAATCAGCCCCAGCATTTT.

The chain joins TRBV28 to TRBJ1-2, with D possibly matching TRBD1 (6 bases). The CDR3 runs to 15 residues. Germline CDR1 is MDHEN and CDR2 is SYDVKM. V was clipped by 5 bases and J by 7 bases, with 20 bases between them. CDR3 sequence reads: CASSAPQPGAGGYTF. CDR3 coding DNA: TGTGCCAGCAGTGCTCCCCAACCAGGGGCTGGTGGCTACACCTTC.

V is TRBV3-1 (or the pseudogene TRBV3-2) and J is TRBJ2-2; D might be TRBD2 (6 bases). The CDR3 is 13 amino acids. V was cut by 4 bases and J by 7 bases, with 10 bases left in between. Germline V gives CDR1 LGHDT, CDR2 YNNKEL (reference sequence). The CDR3 spells CASSLWGDGELFF. The CDR3, as DNA: TGTGCCAGCAGCCTCTGGGGGGACGGGGAGCTGTTTTTT.

The chain combines TRBV5-1 with TRBJ2-3; D not resolved. The germline CDR1 and CDR2 sequences are SGHRS and YFSETQ. The V end was cut by 0 bases, the J end by 6 bases, with 8 bases between. This CDR3 is 13 amino acids long. CDR3 loop: CASSLAYGDTQYF. The DNA for the CDR3 is TGCGCCAGCAGCTTGGCCTATGGTGATACGCAGTATTTT.

The chain links TRBV25-1 to TRBJ2-7; 8 bases map to TRBD2. Germline trimming cut 6 bases from V and 7 bases from J; bases unmatched to any gene: 11. This CDR3 is 14 amino acids long. CDR1 MGHDK and CDR2 SYGVNS come from the germline V gene. In DNA, the CDR3 is TGTGCCAGCAGCCCCCCGGGGGGGGTTCGGGAGCAGTACTTC. Protein sequence: CASSPPGGVREQYF.

This clone was seen more than once but under ten times. The J gene is TRBJ2-4, the V gene TRBV5-1, with D possibly being TRBD2 (5 bases). V was shortened by 4 bases and J by 1 base, with 12 bases between the two germline ends. The CDR3 sequence is 15 residues long. The germline CDR1 and CDR2 sequences are SGHRS and YFSETQ. Written as DNA, the CDR3 is TGCGCCAGCAGCGCGTCGACGGGGGCCAAAAACATTCAGTACTTC. It translates to CASSASTGAKNIQYF.

V usage is TRBV5-1 and J usage is TRBJ1-3; 7 bases match TRBD1. CDR1 and CDR2 from the germline V gene are SGHRS and YFSETQ. This CDR3 has 16 residues. The V and J ends lost 0 bases and 2 bases, in that order; junction bases with no gene match: 5. This CDR3 reads CASSLVETGAGNTIYF. As DNA, the CDR3 is TGCGCCAGCAGCTTGGTGGAAACAGGGGCTGGAAACACCATATATTTT.

This sequence joins TRBV7-2 and TRBJ1-2, with D possibly being TRBD1 (6 bases). Looked up from germline, CDR1 is SGHTA and CDR2 is FQGNSA. The CDR3 has 13 residues. V lost 5 bases, J lost 8 bases, and 15 bases lay in between. The CDR3 DNA sequence: TGTGCCAGCAGCATGACAGGCCTCGGGGGCTACACCTTC. Residues: CASSMTGLGGYTF.

The gene calls are TRBV2 and TRBJ2-3; 7 bases are a match to TRBD2. This CDR3 is 15 amino acids long. V gave up 5 bases and J gave up 0 bases; unmatched junction bases: 5. Germline CDR1 reads SNHLY; CDR2 reads FYNNEI. The CDR3 reads CASSLAEPSTDTQYF. The DNA of the CDR3 is TGTGCCAGCAGTCTAGCGGAGCCTAGCACAGATACGCAGTATTTT.

The chain joins TRBV19 to TRBJ1-2; no reliable D call. Trimming stripped 4 bases from V and 2 bases from J, with 5 bases between. CDR1 LNHDA and CDR2 SQIVND come from the germline V gene (reference sequence). The CDR3 is made up of 12 amino acids. CDR3 DNA sequence: TGTGCCAGTAGTAGCCAGAACTATGGCTACACCTTC. It encodes CASSSQNYGYTF.

This chain connects TRBV6-1 to TRBJ2-7; maybe TRBD2 (5 bases). Per germline, CDR1 MNHNS and CDR2 SASEGT. Trimming left V 2 bases short and J 3 bases short, with 17 bases between. The CDR3 length is 16 residues. The CDR3 sequence: CASSEKGPSLFYEQYF. CDR3 sequence (DNA): TGTGCCAGCAGTGAAAAGGGTCCTAGCCTGTTCTACGAGCAGTACTTC.

The sample holds one count of this clone. The chain uses TRBV5-1 and TRBJ1-3; 9 bases are shared with TRBD1. Unmatched junction bases numbered 10, after V lost 2 bases and J lost 1 base. Germline V gives CDR1 SGHRS, CDR2 YFSETQ. The CDR3 sequence is 18 residues long. The CDR3 sequence: CASSFHSSGTGSGNTIYF. The CDR3 DNA reads as TGCGCCAGCAGCTTTCACTCCTCCGGGACAGGGTCTGGAAACACCATATATTTT. The whole variable domain, filled in from reference TRBV5-1 and TRBJ1-3, reads KAGVTQTPRYLIKTRGQQVTLSCSPISGHRSVSWYQQTPGQGLQFLFEYFSETQRNKGNFPGRFSGRQFSNSRSEMNVSTLELGDSALYLCASSFHSSGTGSGNTIYFGEGSWLTVV.

The chain joins TRBV6-7 to TRBJ1-3; D gene uncertain. TRBV6-7 is reported as an ORF; its role is uncertain. This CDR3 comprises 11 residues. Here the CDR3 DNA reads TGTGTTCCTAAAATGGGCGACACCATATATTTT. It specifies CVPKMGDTIYF.

The rearrangement links TRBV10-1 to TRBJ2-7, with a tentative D call TRBD1 (6 bases). CDR3 length: 15 amino acids. Trimming removed 1 base from V and 5 bases from J, with 15 bases in between. Germline V lookup: CDR1 WNHNN, CDR2 SYGVQD (reference sequence). In DNA form, the CDR3 reads TGCGCCAGCAGTGAGTGGTCAGGGGCGGTCCACGAGCAGTACTTC. This sequence encodes CASSEWSGAVHEQYF.

The chain is built from TRBV7-3 and TRBJ1-1; no firm D call. The CDR3 runs to 13 residues. Germline lookup yields CDR1 SGHTA and CDR2 FQGTGA. Trimming took 4 bases from V and 5 from J, leaving 11 bases between them. The CDR3: CASSSTGLTEAFF. The CDR3, as DNA: TGTGCCAGCAGCTCGACGGGTTTGACTGAAGCTTTCTTT.

The chain employs TRBV4-1 and TRBJ1-2; 7 bases align to TRBD1. The germline gives CDR1 MGHRA, CDR2 YSYEKL. This CDR3 spans 17 amino acids. V trimming: 1 base; J trimming: 4 bases; junction bases outside the gene matches: 12. CDR3 bases: TGCGCCAGCAGCCAAGGGGGTGCGGCAGGGGGATCCTATGGCTACACCTTC. Its translation is CASSQGGAAGGSYGYTF.

The chain recombines TRBV5-1 with TRBJ2-7; no firm D call. V dropped 4 bases and J dropped 1 base, with 12 bases sitting between them. The CDR3 covers 14 residues. Looked up from germline, CDR1 is SGHRS and CDR2 is YFSETQ. CDR3 in DNA: TGCGCCAGCAGCCCGCCCCTAGATTCCTACGAGCAGTACTTC. Its protein product is CASSPPLDSYEQYF.

V is TRBV5-1 and J is TRBJ2-7; maybe TRBD1 (6 bases). V lost 4 bases and J lost 2, with 13 bases in between. CDR1 is SGHRS, CDR2 YFSETQ, per germline. This CDR3 contains 14 residues. CDR3 sequence: CASSRGTPTYEQYF. The DNA for the CDR3 is TGCGCCAGCAGCAGGGGGACGCCTACCTACGAGCAGTACTTC.